This T cell receptor beta chain was observed in a study of regulatory T cells in long-lasting Graves disease listed by TCRdb under 2021. Notes on the research overall: Patients with newly diagnosed Graves' disease had been on antithyroid drugs for under 3 months. The study was conducted in China and was registered as a clinical trial. A total of roughly 33 samples underwent TCR sequencing: some 13 from persistent and some 20 from newly diagnosed Graves' disease patients. This study used TCR sequencing and RNA sequencing of peripheral blood to compare persistent Graves' disease patients against newly diagnosed Graves' disease patients.

This clonotype was seen at least ten times. This receptor's antigen is unknown. There are no base qualities to consult, and no much larger clone falls within one base. What the time point label conveys for this sample: newly diagnosed GD, antithyroid drugs for less than 3 months. For both TCR sequencing and RNA sequencing, RNA was extracted from PBMCs using TRIzol. The diagnosis of Graves' disease followed American Thyroid Association guidelines. The patients came from an endocrinology department in Xi'an, China. Each patient gave about 8.1 milliliters of peripheral blood, collected in an EDTA anticoagulant tube. PBMCs were isolated by Ficoll Paque Plus density gradient separation without further T cell sorting. RNA quality was checked with an Agilent 2100 Bioanalyzer and agarose gel, and concentration with a NanoDrop 2000. V is cut by 6 bases and J by 7 bases, and the space between the germline ends is 22 bases. The CDR3 covers 15 residues, taking in both the cysteine and the phenylalanine. Kept here is only the CDR3 DNA, which spans 45 bases and is read in frame from base 1. CDR1 and CDR2, looked up from the germline V gene, are MNHNS and SASEGT.

Receptor amplification or capture employed multiplex PCR. Instrument on record: Illumina HiSeq 4000. To build TCR beta libraries, CDR3 regions were amplified by Arm-PCR using iRepertoire HTBI primers. Before sequencing, the PCR products went through gel purification. As for how the authors treated the data: A total of some 60 TRBV and 14 TRBJ segments were identified across samples and were used for gene usage analysis of CDR3 amino acid clonotypes. COPE and FqMerger were used to merge the filtered high-quality paired reads into contigs. BLAST was used to align contigs to IMGT TRBV, TRBD and TRBJ reference genes, with CDR3 defined following IMGT. Clonotypes above 0.1% frequency were classified as highly expanded clones. Repertoire diversity was measured by Shannon entropy, and V-J evenness by the Gini coefficient. Clonotypes shared by more than one individual were considered public. TCRdb reworked the public reads: Q25 trimming with fastp, MiXCR clone assembly, productive beta chains retained. Rows matching on CDR3 protein sequence are summarized as one entry with the most common DNA and genes. TCRdb's processing, not the authors' own work, is the source of the V and J calls. The sample records around 400,000 distinct CDR3 sequences, 10% to 15% of which are singletons. The leading ten clones occupy around 18% of the sample.

The paper as a whole reports these results and caveats: Peripheral blood alone was examined, since thyroid tissue, which constituted the primary lesion, could not be accessed. A larger number of public clonotypes was shared among persistent patients (approximately 3,000) than among newly diagnosed patients (around 880). As a limitation, the authors acknowledged that the small sample size may reduce accuracy. Persistent Graves' disease patients showed lower TCR Shannon entropy and fewer highly expanded clones than newly diagnosed patients, suggesting clonal expansion. Preferential use of TRBV28, TRBJ1-2 and TRBJ2-5 was observed in persistent disease, whereas TRBV20-1 and TRBJ2-1 were favored in newly diagnosed disease. Sequencing and analysis were restricted to the TCR beta chain.

This same sample was also taken into another study, of T cells in Graves' hyperthyroidism and ophthalmopathy. Taken from the second paper: Stable Graves' hyperthyroidism was defined as no progression to ophthalmopathy during 18 months of follow-up. Hyperthyroidism patients were newly diagnosed, with disease duration under 2 months, and aged 18 to 65 years. Exclusion was applied to patients with uncontrolled infections, other autoimmune diseases, pregnancy or lactation. Diagnoses relied on clinical symptoms, serum thyroxine and TRAb, thyroid ultrasound and orbital computed tomography. For the first round of RT-PCR on the TCR CDR3, the HTBI primer set was used together with the Qiagen OneStep RT-PCR kit. Most expanded thyroid clonotypes (frequency above 0.001) were also found in blood, which suggests that blood repertoires may mirror thyroid immune responses. In cross-validation, a model built on a 13 V-J signature told ophthalmopathy apart from stable hyperthyroidism with 87.88% sensitivity and around 84% specificity, and in testing the same model reached 80%/75%. In validation, progression to ophthalmopathy was predicted by the model with around 70% sensitivity and under 85% specificity, a median of roughly 6.4 months before onset. A discovery cohort of around 100 patients, 43 with Graves' ophthalmopathy and roughly 59 with stable Graves' hyperthyroidism, was used to find distinguishing TCR V-J signatures. Prospective prediction of ophthalmopathy was tested in an independent validation cohort of 18 hyperthyroidism patients and approximately 17 patients who later progressed to ophthalmopathy. The roughly 90 discovery patients were divided at random into training and test sets in a 7:3 ratio. In addition, the study compared T-cell repertoires in thyroid tissue and in blood from roughly 6 Graves' hyperthyroidism patients. Once sampling was done, hyperthyroidism patients were given methimazole at a starting dose of 30 mg daily, whereas ophthalmopathy patients were given high-dose intravenous methylprednisolone. The libraries were constructed in a second round of multiplex PCR and then size-selected and purified. The libraries were sequenced on an Illumina HiSeq2000 using paired-end 100 bp reads. SOAPnuke was used to process the raw data, removing reads that contained adapters or uncalled bases, had a mean Phred below 15, or lacked an exact match to the constant primer or identifier. High-quality paired reads were merged with COPE v1.2.5, and unique nucleotide sequences were defined as clonotypes. Clonotypes were aligned to IMGT TRBV, TRBD and TRBJ reference segments using MiTCR v1.1. Only V-J combinations with frequency above 0.0001, covering about 99% of repertoires, were analysed. A TCS score was defined as the ratio of F50 (clonal expansion) to E x V (chaos), with BLOSUM62-based TCRdist applied between CDR3 peptides within each V-J. Welch's t-statistics and random forest reduced 514 V-J features to about 12, which were used in a naive Bayes classifier (R e1071). Sample size was not statistically predetermined, and investigators were not blinded to group allocation. According to the paper, TCR Vbeta CDR3 sequencing was carried out on 135 peripheral blood samples, which came from 40 to 45 ophthalmopathy, under 85 hyperthyroidism and approximately 17 progressor patients.

The source of this sequence is a woman aged 18 to 35 with Graves disease. Donor details come from another sample of the same person, matched by shared clones. The rearrangement combines TRBV6-1 with TRBJ2-7, with TRBD1 as a weak D call on 5 bases. The starting material was peripheral blood mononuclear cells (PBMCs), obtained at new diagnosis, from a patient treated with antithyroid drugs. The nucleotide sequence is given as TGTGCCAGCAGGGGTTCTAGGACACCACTATGGGAGCAGTACTTC. Translated, this gives CASRGSRTPLWEQYF.